One and the same sample provided the 4 T cell receptor beta chains below, sequenced in a study of blood T cell repertoires in COVID-19. Using immunoSEQ multiplex PCR, the repertoire was profiled, and TCRdb retains in-frame clones only, with some absent. The repertoire holds hundreds of thousands of clones, with 85% as singletons. Sequencing was carried out using peripheral blood. These receptors were taken from a man aged 50-60 years with active or convalescent COVID-19.

This chain links TRBV5-6 with TRBJ2-1, with 15 bases that match TRBD2. V shed 4 bases and J 12 bases; nucleotides not matched to a gene: 8. Per germline, CDR1 SGHDT and CDR2 YYEEEE. This CDR3 spans 15 amino acids. CDR3: CASSQGLAGGSGQFF. CDR3 DNA: TGTGCCAGCAGCCAGGGACTAGCGGGAGGATCTGGGCAGTTCTTC.

The chain combines TRBV11-3 with TRBJ2-2; the match to TRBD1 covers 7 bases. V lost 5 bases to trimming and J lost 5 bases; unmatched junction nucleotides: 2. The CDR3 is 13 residues long. CDR1 and CDR2 from the germline V gene are SGHNT and YENEEA. In DNA form, the CDR3 reads TGTGCCAGCAGCACAGGGGATACCGGGGAGCTGTTTTTT. This encodes CASSTGDTGELFF.

V gene TRBV19 combines with J gene TRBJ2-7; the match to TRBD1 covers 7 bases. This CDR3 comprises 18 residues. V lost 1 base to trimming and J lost 5 bases; unmatched junction nucleotides: 17. Germline V gene sequence: CDR1 LNHDA, CDR2 SQIVND (reference sequence). Here the CDR3 DNA reads TGTGCCAGTAGTATAGGGGGGAATCGACAGGGATTAATCAACGAGCAGTACTTC. Encoded protein: CASSIGGNRQGLINEQYF.

This chain links TRBV28 with TRBJ1-5; D gene uncertain. The CDR3 is 15 residues long. Germline CDR1 and CDR2: MDHEN and SYDVKM. Trimming removed 7 bases at V and 1 base at J, with 14 bases between. The CDR3 here is CASIGGQQSNQPQHF. The CDR3 region has the DNA TGTGCCAGCATCGGAGGTCAACAAAGCAATCAGCCCCAGCATTTT.